The next 10 T cell receptor beta chains were all read from a single sample in a study of blood T cell repertoires in COVID-19. Measured with immunoSEQ multiplex PCR; TCRdb has only the in-frame clones, and not every one. The repertoire includes hundreds of thousands of clones, roughly 86% of them detected once, and 1.3% sits in the top ten. Sequencing was performed on peripheral blood. The origin of the receptors is an older man with acute or convalescent COVID-19.

This clone was recorded once. The chain recombines TRBV3-1 (or the pseudogene TRBV3-2) with TRBJ1-3; maybe TRBD1 (5 bases). CDR1 and CDR2 from the germline V gene are LGHDT and YNNKEL (reference sequence). The V end lost 3 bases, the J end lost 4 bases, and 19 bases lay between the germline ends. The CDR3 extends over 17 amino acids. The CDR3 DNA reads as TGTGCCAGCAGCCACGGGGGGGGACGAGTAACAGGAAACACCATATATTTT. Residues: CASSHGGGRVTGNTIYF.

This clone was observed a few times. The rearrangement joins TRBV10-1 to TRBJ2-3; 10 bases agree with TRBD2. With 4 bases clipped from V and 4 bases from J, the junction kept 5 bases outside the gene matches. This CDR3 has 15 amino acids. The germline V gene encodes CDR1 WNHNN and CDR2 SYGVQD (reference sequence). CDR3 residues: CASSAASGSADTQYF. The CDR3 DNA sequence: TGCGCCAGCAGTGCGGCTAGCGGGAGTGCAGATACGCAGTATTTT.

The chain employs TRBV4-2 and TRBJ2-3; TRBD2 agrees at 11 bases. V shed 1 base, J shed 3 bases, and the junction held 3 bases outside the gene matches. Germline loops: CDR1 LGHNA, CDR2 YNFKEQ. CDR3 length: 16 residues. The CDR3 DNA sequence: TGTGCCAGCAGCCAAGGAATAGCGGGGGGGACAGATACGCAGTATTTT. The encoded protein is CASSQGIAGGTDTQYF.

The chain employs TRBV6-6 and TRBJ2-3, with a possible D match to TRBD2 (6 bases). CDR1 MNHNY and CDR2 SVGAGI come from the germline V gene (reference sequence). Between the trimmed V and J ends, which lost 6 bases and 0 bases, there was a span of 13 bases. The CDR3 contains 15 residues. The CDR3 spells CASRFSGTSTDTQYF. CDR3 nucleotide sequence: TGTGCCAGCAGATTTAGCGGAACTAGCACAGATACGCAGTATTTT.

The table lists this clone with a few counts. The chain is built from TRBV6-2 or TRBV6-3 and TRBJ2-7; D unresolved. The ends were cut back, 5 bases at V and 3 bases at J, with 11 bases in the middle. From germline, CDR1 is MNHEY and CDR2 SVGEGT. The CDR3 is made up of 13 amino acids. The CDR3 protein is CASSTLYSYEQYF. The CDR3, as DNA: TGTGCCAGCAGTACCCTTTACAGCTACGAGCAGTACTTC.

V is TRBV11-3 and J is TRBJ2-2, with a weak D call TRBD2 (6 bases). This CDR3 spans 18 amino acids. The germline V gene has CDR1 SGHNT and CDR2 YENEEA. Deletions cut 5 bases from V and 5 bases from J, with 24 bases between. The CDR3 region has the DNA TGTGCCAGCAGCCCCCGATTTGGAGACGGGGGTTGGACCGGGGAGCTGTTTTTT. Translated: CASSPRFGDGGWTGELFF.

V and J are TRBV6-2 or TRBV6-3 and TRBJ1-5; 10 bases align to TRBD1. CDR1 MNHEY and CDR2 SVGEGT come from the germline V gene. J was trimmed by 6 bases and V by 2 bases; bases with no gene match: 7. CDR3 length: 16 residues. The DNA of the CDR3 is TGTGCCAGCAGTTACCCAATTGACAGGGGGCGTCAGCCCCAGCATTTT. Translation gives CASSYPIDRGRQPQHF.

The chain has TRBV27 and TRBJ1-2, with TRBD1 identical over 9 bases. Germline CDR1 MNHEY, CDR2 SMNVEV (reference sequence). CDR3 length: 14 amino acids. Germline trimming cut 4 bases from V and 7 bases from J; bases unmatched to any gene: 7. The CDR3 protein is CASSSTGGRSGYTF. The CDR3, as DNA: TGTGCCAGCAGTTCGACAGGGGGGCGAAGTGGCTACACCTTC.

The V and J genes are TRBV19 and TRBJ1-2; 9 bases fit TRBD1. Germline assignment: CDR1 LNHDA and CDR2 SQIVND (reference sequence). The J segment lost 9 bases and the V segment lost 5 bases, leaving 16 bases of the junction unmatched. The CDR3 length is 16 residues. The CDR3 DNA follows: TGTGCCAGTAGTGGCCCTCACACCGGGACAGGGTTTCGCTACACCTTC. This sequence encodes CASSGPHTGTGFRYTF.

The chain uses TRBV18 and TRBJ2-7; TRBD1 is a possible D gene (5 bases). The V end was cut by 1 base, the J end by 5 bases, with 24 bases between. CDR3 length: 18 residues. Germline lookup yields CDR1 KGHSH and CDR2 LQKENI. The CDR3 is CASSPLRQTHWVRDEQYF. Here the CDR3 DNA reads TGTGCCAGCTCACCACTTCGACAGACCCACTGGGTAAGAGACGAGCAGTACTTC.